Presented here are 30 T cell receptor beta chains from one specimen sequenced in a study of blood T cells in healthy people across ages (dated by TCRdb to the mid-2010s). The library was made by 5' RACE. The reads were generated on an Illumina HiSeq 2500. The second PCR ran for about 6 to 12 cycles and used a J-beta primer mix along with a sample-barcoded 5' primer. TCRdb reanalyzed the raw reads on its own, using fastp at Q25 for trimming and MiXCR for clone calling, and kept in-frame beta chains. Every distinct CDR3 protein forms one entry, paired with its most common genes and DNA. The sample yields roughly 700,000 distinct CDR3 sequences; roughly 32% were counted once. The biggest ten clones account for approximately 15% of the sample. Sequenced input: blood. Receptors were obtained from a woman older than 75 in good health. Donor details come from another sample of the same person, matched by shared clones.

V usage is TRBV7-3 and J usage is TRBJ2-1; D may be TRBD1 (6 bases). This CDR3 spans 16 amino acids. Germline V CDR1 and CDR2: SGHTA, FQGTGA. V shed 5 bases and J shed 3 bases, with 17 bases lying between them. The CDR3 here is CASSQSGHLFYNEQFF. In DNA form, the CDR3 reads TGTGCCAGCAGCCAATCGGGACACCTATTCTACAATGAGCAGTTCTTC.

The chain joins TRBV7-2 to TRBJ2-1; D gene uncertain. Per the germline V gene, CDR1 is SGHTA and CDR2 is FQGNSA. The CDR3 consists of 14 residues. Between the trimmed V and J ends, which lost 3 bases and 6 bases, there was a span of 12 bases. As DNA, the CDR3 is TGTGCCAGCAGCTTGACACTGATGGGCAATGAGCAGTTCTTC. It codes for CASSLTLMGNEQFF.

This clonotype appeared many times. CDR3 protein: CASSLARAGVEETQYF. DNA of the CDR3: TGTGCCAGCAGCTTAGCGCGGGCAGGGGTCGAAGAGACCCAGTACTTC. The chain has TRBV7-8 and TRBJ2-5, with D tentatively TRBD1 (6 bases). The CDR3 has 16 amino acids. The V gene lost 0 bases and the J gene lost 3 bases, with 14 bases spanning the gap. Germline V lookup: CDR1 SGHVS, CDR2 FQNEAQ.

This clonotype was seen ten or more times. The chain joins TRBV7-2 to TRBJ2-1; 7 bases are shared with TRBD2. V lost 4 bases to trimming and J lost 0 bases; unmatched junction nucleotides: 15. The CDR3 has 19 residues. Germline V gene sequence: CDR1 SGHTA, CDR2 FQGNSA. CDR3 residues: CASSSTLSGGDSSYNEQFF. CDR3 nucleotide sequence: TGTGCCAGCAGCTCTACCCTAAGTGGGGGGGATAGCTCCTACAATGAGCAGTTCTTC.

This clonotype was seen only a few times. The rearrangement uses TRBV19 and TRBJ2-2; D is perhaps TRBD1 (6 bases). Trimming left V 5 bases short and J 5 bases short, with 15 bases between. The germline CDR1 and CDR2 sequences are LNHDA and SQIVND (reference sequence). This CDR3 is built from 15 residues. The CDR3 region is CASSPQGSRTGELFF. CDR3 bases: TGTGCCAGTAGTCCACAGGGAAGTAGAACCGGGGAGCTGTTTTTT.

This rearrangement joins TRBV2 to TRBJ2-1, with D possibly matching TRBD2 (5 bases). Trimming removed 5 bases from V and 9 bases from J, with 20 bases in between. The length of the CDR3 is 15 residues. CDR1 SNHLY and CDR2 FYNNEI come from the germline V gene. The DNA for the CDR3 is TGTGCCAGCAGTCGAATGGGGAGCTCCTACGGTGAGCAGTTCTTC. Its protein is CASSRMGSSYGEQFF.

This clonotype was detected many times. CDR3 region: CATSRAQIIQGGYGYTF. The CDR3 nucleotides read TGTGCCACCAGCAGAGCACAAATTATACAGGGAGGCTATGGCTACACCTTC. The chain couples TRBV15 to TRBJ1-2; the D gene is possibly TRBD1 (6 bases). This CDR3 is 17 amino acids long. V lost 1 base and J lost 4, with 19 bases in between. From germline, CDR1 is LNHNV and CDR2 YYDKDF (reference sequence).

This clonotype was picked up many times. The rearrangement links TRBV7-8 to TRBJ2-7, with unresolved D. This CDR3 is 15 amino acids long. V lost 5 bases and J 0 bases, leaving 14 bases between the germline ends. From germline, CDR1 is SGHVS and CDR2 FQNEAQ. The CDR3 region has the DNA TGTGCCAGCAGCAGGCTCACCGAGACCTCCTACGAGCAGTACTTC. Translated, it gives CASSRLTETSYEQYF. Drawing the rest from reference TRBV7-8 and TRBJ2-7, the complete variable domain is GAGVSQSPRYKVAKRGQDVALRCDPISGHVSLFWYQQALGQGPEFLTYFQNEAQLDKSGLPSDRFFAERPEGSVSTLKIQRTQQEDSAVYLCASSRLTETSYEQYFGPGTRLTVT.

In this sample, this clonotype turned up many times. The CDR3 sequence: CASSQGGGAKDTQYF. In DNA, the CDR3 is TGCGCCAGCAGCCAGGGCGGGGGGGCCAAAGATACGCAGTATTTT. The chain has TRBV4-3 and TRBJ2-3; 9 positions agree with TRBD2. CDR3 size: 15 residues. V trimming: 3 bases; J trimming: 5 bases; junction bases outside the gene matches: 6. CDR1 and CDR2 from the germline V gene are LGHNA and YSLEER.

Concerning this clonotype itself: Possible read error: a much larger clone is one base away. In DNA form, the CDR3 reads TGTGCCATCAGAGACAGCGGGGGCGCGTACAATGAGCAGTACTTC. Its translation is CAIRDSGGAYNEQYF. The chain is built from TRBV10-3 and TRBJ2-7; 8 bases map to TRBD2. This CDR3 has 15 residues. Germline V CDR1 and CDR2: ENHRY, SYGVKD. V dropped 6 bases and J dropped 7; count of bases not matched to a gene: 14.

The V and J genes are TRBV28 and TRBJ1-6; D remains unclear. Between the trimmed V and J ends, which lost 1 base and 9 bases, there was a span of 16 bases. The CDR3 has 16 residues. Per germline, CDR1 MDHEN and CDR2 SYDVKM. The CDR3 region is CASSLFLSAWGSPLHF. For the CDR3, the DNA is TGTGCCAGCAGTTTATTCCTCTCAGCATGGGGTTCACCCCTCCACTTT.

This clonotype has at least ten counts. The chain has TRBV28 and TRBJ2-1; D possibly corresponds to TRBD1 (6 bases). In germline, CDR1 is MDHEN, CDR2 SYDVKM. Trimming removed 5 bases at V and 14 bases at J, with 13 bases between. CDR3 length equals 11 residues. CDR3 sequence reads: CASSIRQVKFF. CDR3 in DNA: TGTGCCAGCAGTATCCGACAGGTCAAGTTCTTC.

This clonotype occurred many times. The V and J genes are TRBV25-1 and TRBJ1-6; D is unclear. V gave up 2 bases and J gave up 4 bases, with 9 bases separating them. Germline CDR1 is MGHDK and CDR2 is SYGVNS. CDR3 length: 15 amino acids. CDR3 nucleotide sequence: TGTGCCAGCAGTGAAATAGGAAGATATAATTCACCCCTCCACTTT. Translated, it gives CASSEIGRYNSPLHF.

This clonotype was found many times. V is TRBV6-1 and J is TRBJ2-7, with TRBD1 identical over 9 bases. CDR1 and CDR2 (germline): MNHNS, SASEGT. The CDR3 loop spans 15 amino acids. The J segment lost 9 bases and the V segment lost 1 base, leaving 10 bases of the junction unmatched. The CDR3 here is CASSEVRGTGKLQYF. The CDR3 region has the DNA TGTGCCAGCAGTGAAGTTCGGGGGACAGGGAAACTGCAGTACTTC.

The chain recombines TRBV14 with TRBJ2-7; possibly TRBD1 for D (6 bases). The length of the CDR3 is 15 residues. Trimming took 5 bases from V and 3 from J, leaving 17 bases between them. Germline CDR1 reads SGHDN; CDR2 reads FVKESK. The CDR3 DNA follows: TGTGCCAGCAGCTTAACCGGGACACCTCTCTACGAGCAGTACTTC. It encodes CASSLTGTPLYEQYF.

This clonotype was detected many times. The V gene is TRBV5-1, the J gene TRBJ2-7; tentative D call: TRBD2 (6 bases). V was trimmed by 1 base and J by 2 bases, leaving 13 bases between them. From germline, CDR1 is SGHRS and CDR2 YFSETQ. This CDR3 region has 15 residues. CDR3 coding DNA: TGCGCCAGCAGCTTGTTAACCGGGAGTACCTACGAGCAGTACTTC. Protein sequence: CASSLLTGSTYEQYF.

The chain couples TRBV6-2 or TRBV6-3 to TRBJ2-4; no clear D. Germline V lookup: CDR1 MNHEY, CDR2 SVGEGT. Trimming pared 0 bases from V and 6 bases from J, leaving 9 bases between. The CDR3 is 14 amino acids. Here the CDR3 reads CASSYSTGRNIQYF. The CDR3 DNA follows: TGTGCCAGCAGTTACTCGACCGGGCGAAACATTCAGTACTTC.

This clonotype was picked up many times. CDR3 nucleotides: TGTGCCATCAGTGAGTCGTTGAGGGGGAACACTGAAGCTTTCTTT. Translated, it gives CAISESLRGNTEAFF. This rearrangement joins TRBV10-3 to TRBJ1-1; D might be TRBD1 (5 bases). There are 15 residues in the CDR3. The V and J ends lost 0 bases and 1 base respectively, with 9 bases between them. The V gene's germline CDR1 is ENHRY and CDR2 SYGVKD.

This clonotype was counted only a few times. This may come from a read error, since a much larger clone is one base off. The chain has TRBV5-1 and TRBJ2-7, with TRBD2 matching 8 bases. This CDR3 has 18 residues. The germline gives CDR1 SGHRS, CDR2 YFSETQ. The V segment lost 0 bases and the J segment 7 bases; nucleotides outside the gene matches: 18. CDR3 in amino acids: CASSLALGGGLNNNEQYF. The CDR3 nucleotides are TGCGCCAGCAGCTTGGCCCTCGGGGGGGGCCTCAACAACAATGAGCAGTACTTC.

This chain links TRBV5-1 with TRBJ1-2; D is perhaps TRBD1 (5 bases). CDR3 size: 15 residues. With 0 bases removed from V and 4 bases from J, the gap between germline ends came to 13 bases. Germline loops: CDR1 SGHRS, CDR2 YFSETQ. The CDR3 region has the DNA TGCGCCAGCAGCTTGGAATCGAGGGGTGCCTATGGCTACACCTTC. This codes for CASSLESRGAYGYTF. The complete variable domain, with remaining parts taken from reference TRBV5-1 and TRBJ1-2, reads KAGVTQTPRYLIKTRGQQVTLSCSPISGHRSVSWYQQTPGQGLQFLFEYFSETQRNKGNFPGRFSGRQFSNSRSEMNVSTLELGDSALYLCASSLESRGAYGYTFGSGTRLTVV.

This clonotype was observed many times. The rearrangement links TRBV5-1 to TRBJ2-4, with TRBD2 as a possible D gene (6 bases). Germline V gives CDR1 SGHRS, CDR2 YFSETQ. This CDR3 spans 16 amino acids. The V end lost 0 bases, the J end lost 6 bases, and 16 bases lay between the germline ends. The chain's CDR3 is CASSLGARGDSNIQYF. CDR3 DNA: TGCGCCAGCAGCTTGGGCGCCCGCGGGGACTCAAACATTCAGTACTTC.

This clonotype showed up many times. V gene TRBV5-1 combines with J gene TRBJ1-4; 7 bases align to TRBD1. V was pared by 4 bases and J by 4 bases, with 10 bases of the junction left unmatched. Per germline, CDR1 SGHRS and CDR2 YFSETQ. CDR3 size: 16 residues. CDR3 bases: TGCGCCAGCAGCCAAGCTCCGGGACAGAATAATGAAAAACTGTTTTTT. Protein sequence: CASSQAPGQNNEKLFF.

This chain connects TRBV29-1 to TRBJ2-7, with 9 nucleotides matching TRBD1. The CDR3 covers 15 residues. V lost 7 bases, J lost 4 bases, and 14 bases stayed unmatched. Germline CDR1 and CDR2: SQVTM and ANQGSEA. CDR3 in amino acids: CSAVGSGQGTYEQYF. For the CDR3, the DNA is TGCAGCGCTGTGGGAAGTGGACAGGGGACTTACGAGCAGTACTTC.

Concerning this clonotype itself: Likely a read error: the CDR3 ends without its conserved phenylalanine or tryptophan. The rearrangement joins TRBV20-1 to TRBJ1-4; D possibly corresponds to TRBD1 (6 bases). Trimming cost V 1 base and J 3 bases, with 9 bases left between them. This CDR3 has 14 residues. Germline CDR1 is DFQATT and CDR2 is SNEGSKA (reference sequence). The CDR3 loop is CSARGPGANEKLFL. CDR3 coding DNA: TGCAGTGCTAGAGGTCCAGGGGCTAATGAAAAACTGTTTTTG.

V usage is TRBV6-5 and J usage is TRBJ2-1, with D perhaps TRBD1 or TRBD2 (5 bases each). The V end lost 0 bases, the J end lost 12 bases, and 6 bases lay between the germline ends. CDR3 length: 11 residues. CDR1 is MNHEY, CDR2 SVGAGI, per germline. DNA of the CDR3: TGTGCCAGCAGTTACTCGGGGACGCAGTTCTTC. Protein: CASSYSGTQFF.

With regard to this clonotype: A read error may explain this, as a much larger clone is one base away. The rearrangement joins TRBV6-1 to TRBJ2-5; TRBD2 agrees at 10 bases. V was pared by 4 bases and J by 11 bases, with 10 bases of the junction left unmatched. Germline CDR1 and CDR2: MNHNS and SASEGT. The CDR3 covers 14 residues. As DNA, the CDR3 is TGTGCCAGCAGTGCAGCGGGGGGGGTCAATGAGCAGTACTTC. Encoded protein: CASSAAGGVNEQYF.

The chain carries TRBV7-2 and TRBJ1-6; D gene unclear. The CDR3 is 13 residues long. Trimming stripped 6 bases from V and 4 bases from J, with 7 bases between. CDR1 and CDR2 (germline): SGHTA, FQGNSA. CDR3 sequence: CASRVQYNSPLHF. CDR3 coding DNA: TGTGCCAGCAGGGTACAGTATAATTCACCCCTCCACTTT.

This clonotype was counted at least ten times. This chain links TRBV20-1 with TRBJ2-1; TRBD1 aligns across 8 bases. Trimming removed 8 bases from V and 6 bases from J; junction bases left unmatched: 12. The germline gives CDR1 DFQATT, CDR2 SNEGSKA (reference sequence). This CDR3 has 14 amino acids. As DNA, the CDR3 is TGCAGTACCCCCGGGGGCCAGGGGGCCAATGAGCAGTTCTTC. Protein product: CSTPGGQGANEQFF.

This clonotype was observed at least ten times. The J gene is TRBJ2-3, the V gene TRBV20-1; the D gene is possibly TRBD1 (5 bases). The CDR3 totals 14 residues. The germline gives CDR1 DFQATT, CDR2 SNEGSKA (reference sequence). Between the trimmed V and J ends, which lost 3 bases and 4 bases, there was a span of 14 bases. This CDR3 is CSASSWGESDTQYF. The DNA of the CDR3 is TGCAGTGCTAGTTCTTGGGGCGAGTCAGATACGCAGTATTTT.

In this sample, this clonotype turned up many times. The CDR3 DNA follows: TGTGCCAGCAGCTTAGATATTGGGCTAGCGGGGTTCACAGATACGCAGTATTTT. Protein sequence: CASSLDIGLAGFTDTQYF. The chain carries TRBV7-2 and TRBJ2-3; 9 bases fit TRBD2. CDR1 is SGHTA, CDR2 FQGNSA, per germline. The CDR3 contains 18 residues. After removal of 1 base from V and 2 bases from J, the junction contained 10 bases not matched to a gene.